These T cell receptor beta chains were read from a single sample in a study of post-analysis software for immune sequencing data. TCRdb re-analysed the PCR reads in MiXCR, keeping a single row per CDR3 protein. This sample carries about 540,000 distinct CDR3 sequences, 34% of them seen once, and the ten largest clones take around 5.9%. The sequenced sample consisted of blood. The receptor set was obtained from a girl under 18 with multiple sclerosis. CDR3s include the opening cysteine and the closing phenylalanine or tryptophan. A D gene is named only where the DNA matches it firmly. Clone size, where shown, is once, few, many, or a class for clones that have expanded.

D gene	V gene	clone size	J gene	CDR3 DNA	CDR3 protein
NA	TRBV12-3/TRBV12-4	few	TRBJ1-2	TGTGCCAGCAGCCACAGGGTGCGTGGCTACACCTTC	CASSHRVRGYTF
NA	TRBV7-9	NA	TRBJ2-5	TGTGCCAGCAGCTTAGCGAGGCTGAGATCCGGTGGGACCCAGTACTTC	CASSLARLRSGGTQYF
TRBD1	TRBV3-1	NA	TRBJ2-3	TGTGCCAGCAGCCAAGGACAGGGGGCAGATACGCAGTATTTT	CASSQGQGADTQYF
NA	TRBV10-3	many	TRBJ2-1	TGTGCCATCACCGGGGATTCTGGGAATGAGCAGTTCTTC	CAITGDSGNEQFF
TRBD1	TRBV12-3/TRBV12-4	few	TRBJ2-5	TGTGCCAGCAGTCATGGACAGGGGGCAGAGACCCAGTACTTC	CASSHGQGAETQYF
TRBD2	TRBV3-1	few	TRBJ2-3	TGTGCCAGCAGCCAAGATGGGGGGGTATCGGCGCAGTATTTT	CASSQDGGVSAQYF
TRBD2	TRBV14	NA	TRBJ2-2	TGTGCCAGCAGCCGTACTAGCGGCCTGAACACCGGGGAGCTGTTTTTT	CASSRTSGLNTGELFF
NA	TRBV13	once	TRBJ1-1	TGTGCCAGCAGCTTAAACCCCGGGGGTACTGAAGCTTTCTTT	CASSLNPGGTEAFF
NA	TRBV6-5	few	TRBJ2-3	TGTGCCATTAGGGGGGGGCCAGATACGCAGTATTTT	CAIRGGPDTQYF
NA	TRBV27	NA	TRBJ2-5	TGTGCCAGCAGTAACGATAGAGAGACCCAGTACTTC	CASSNDRETQYF
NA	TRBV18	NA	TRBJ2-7	TGTGCCAGCTCACGATCCGCCCCCAGGGGGAGGGAAGAGCAGTACTTC	CASSRSAPRGREEQYF
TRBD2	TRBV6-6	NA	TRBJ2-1	TGTGCCAGCGGGCTAGCGGGGGGAAATGAGCAGTTCTTC	CASGLAGGNEQFF
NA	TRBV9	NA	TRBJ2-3	TGTGCCAGCAGCTTCACAGGGAAAACAGATACGCAGTATTTT	CASSFTGKTDTQYF
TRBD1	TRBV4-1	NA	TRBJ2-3	TGCGCCAGCAGCCAGGACAGGGTTGATACGCAGTATTTT	CASSQDRVDTQYF
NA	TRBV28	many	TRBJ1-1	TGTGCCAGCAGGGGCCAGGGGATCACTGAAGCTTTCTTT	CASRGQGITEAFF
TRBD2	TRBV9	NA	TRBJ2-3	TGTGCCAGCAGCGTAGCACTAGCGGGGAACACAGATACGCAGTATTTT	CASSVALAGNTDTQYF
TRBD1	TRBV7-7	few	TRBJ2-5	TGTGCTAGCAGCCATGACAGGGGGCAAGAGACCCAGTACTTC	CASSHDRGQETQYF
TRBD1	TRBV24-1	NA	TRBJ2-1	TGTGCCACCAGTGAGGCGCGAGCGGGACAGGGGGCTACTATGAGAGTCTACAATGAGCAGTTCTTC	CATSEARAGQGATMRVYNEQFF
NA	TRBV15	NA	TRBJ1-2	TGTGCCACCAGCCCAATTAACTATGGCTACACCTTC	CATSPINYGYTF
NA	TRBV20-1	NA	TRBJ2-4	TGCAGTGCTAGTGCGGTAGCCAAAAACATTCAGTACTTC	CSASAVAKNIQYF
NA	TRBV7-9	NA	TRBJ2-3	TGTGCCAGCGCTCCCTCTAGTCATACTAGCACAGATACGCAGTATTTT	CASAPSSHTSTDTQYF
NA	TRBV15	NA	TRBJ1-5	TGTGCCACCAGCAGTCAGGGCAATCAGCCCCAGCATTTT	CATSSQGNQPQHF